The 10 T cell receptor beta chains below all came from one sample that was sequenced in a study of CD8 T cells in ankylosing spondylitis. One entry per CDR3 protein, called by TCRdb with MiXCR from the 5' RACE reads. The data show 40,000 or so distinct CDR3 sequences, 10% seen once. The sample consisted of blood, either unsorted or a sorted T cell fraction (not recorded which). All receptors come from a male donor with ankylosing spondylitis or in good health (not recorded which).

This clonotype is judged medium-sized (0.01 to 0.1%). The chain uses TRBV20-1 and TRBJ1-6; no reliable D call. V lost 5 bases and J lost 7, with 12 bases in between. The germline V gene has CDR1 DFQATT and CDR2 SNEGSKA (reference sequence). The CDR3 is made up of 13 amino acids. This chain's CDR3 is CSASETENSPLHF. DNA of the CDR3: TGCAGTGCTTCCGAAACTGAAAATTCACCCCTCCACTTT.

This clonotype was counted ten times or more. The chain carries TRBV29-1 and TRBJ2-1; the D is unclear. Per germline, CDR1 SQVTM and CDR2 ANQGSEA. V was pared by 3 bases and J by 4 bases, with 4 bases between. This CDR3 has 11 amino acids. The CDR3 nucleotides are TGCAGCGTTGAGCCATACAATGAGCAGTTCTTC. This translates into CSVEPYNEQFF.

This clonotype came up many times. The chain has TRBV9 and TRBJ2-4; 10 nucleotides match TRBD2. Trimming took 0 bases from V and 8 from J; bases not matched to a gene: 5. The CDR3 spans 15 residues. Looked up from germline, CDR1 is SGDLS and CDR2 is YYNGEE. The CDR3 loop is CASSVAASGRDIQYF. CDR3 DNA: TGTGCCAGCAGCGTAGCGGCTAGCGGGAGAGACATTCAGTACTTC.

This clonotype appeared many times. The chain links TRBV5-1 to TRBJ2-7, with D perhaps TRBD1 or TRBD2 (5 bases each). V lost 7 bases, J lost 3 bases, and 11 bases lay in between. From germline, CDR1 is SGHRS and CDR2 YFSETQ. The length of the CDR3 is 12 residues. The CDR3 protein is CASRGNSYEQYF. CDR3 bases: TGCGCCAGCCGGGGCAACAGCTACGAGCAGTACTTC.

Ten or more counts support this clonotype. The chain is built from TRBV12-3 or TRBV12-4 and TRBJ2-5; 8 bases fit TRBD2. V gave up 6 bases and J gave up 6 bases; unmatched junction bases: 15. The CDR3 has 16 amino acids. The CDR3 region has the DNA TGTGCCAGCAGCTCCACGGGCGGGGGGACAAGACAGACCCAGTACTTC. Translation gives CASSSTGGGTRQTQYF.

This clonotype was counted ten times or more. The chain carries TRBV7-9 and TRBJ2-3; 7 nucleotides align to TRBD2. The V and J ends lost 5 bases and 4 bases, in that order; junction bases with no gene match: 12. This CDR3 has 16 residues. The germline CDR1 and CDR2 sequences are SEHNR and FQNEAQ (reference sequence). Here the CDR3 reads CASSASLAVGPDTQYF. CDR3 in DNA: TGTGCCAGCAGCGCTAGCCTAGCGGTGGGCCCAGATACGCAGTATTTT. Combining the CDR3 with reference TRBV7-9 and TRBJ2-3 gives the whole variable domain DTGVSQNPRHKITKRGQNVTFRCDPISEHNRLYWYRQTLGQGPEFLTYFQNEAQLEKSRLLSDRFSAERPKGSFSTLEIQRTEQGDSAMYLCASSASLAVGPDTQYFGPGTRLTVL.

This clonotype was detected ten times or more. The rearrangement uses TRBV5-1 and TRBJ1-5; D possibly corresponds to TRBD1 (5 bases). CDR1 is SGHRS and CDR2 is YFSETQ in the germline V gene. V was trimmed by 0 bases and J by 0 bases, leaving 7 bases between them. The CDR3 has 15 amino acids. This chain's CDR3 is CASSLGGDSNQPQHF. CDR3 sequence (DNA): TGCGCCAGCAGCTTGGGGGGGGATAGCAATCAGCCCCAGCATTTT.

This clonotype was counted at least ten times. The V call is TRBV18, the J call TRBJ1-5; 10 bases align to TRBD1. Unmatched junction bases numbered 8, after V lost 3 bases and J lost 3 bases. The V gene's germline CDR1 is KGHSH and CDR2 LQKENI. There are 17 residues in the CDR3. CDR3 loop: CASSPGKGQGFNQPQHF. The CDR3 bases are TGTGCCAGCTCACCGGGGAAGGGACAGGGGTTCAATCAGCCCCAGCATTTT.

This clonotype has a count of ten or more. V and J are TRBV12-3 or TRBV12-4 and TRBJ1-1, with 7 bases lining up with TRBD1. This CDR3 is built from 15 residues. The V gene end was trimmed by 1 base and the J gene end by 0 bases; junction bases not matched to a gene: 2. As DNA, the CDR3 is TGTGCCAGCAGTTTAGACAGGGGTATGAACACTGAAGCTTTCTTT. Protein: CASSLDRGMNTEAFF.

In its sample, this clonotype was seen many times. The V and J genes are TRBV7-2 and TRBJ1-1; D is uncertain. Germline V gene sequence: CDR1 SGHTA, CDR2 FQGNSA. Trimming took 5 bases from V and 1 from J, leaving 14 bases between them. The length of the CDR3 is 15 residues. CDR3 in amino acids: CASSPWWQANTEAFF. DNA for the CDR3: TGTGCCAGCAGCCCCTGGTGGCAAGCGAACACTGAAGCTTTCTTT.